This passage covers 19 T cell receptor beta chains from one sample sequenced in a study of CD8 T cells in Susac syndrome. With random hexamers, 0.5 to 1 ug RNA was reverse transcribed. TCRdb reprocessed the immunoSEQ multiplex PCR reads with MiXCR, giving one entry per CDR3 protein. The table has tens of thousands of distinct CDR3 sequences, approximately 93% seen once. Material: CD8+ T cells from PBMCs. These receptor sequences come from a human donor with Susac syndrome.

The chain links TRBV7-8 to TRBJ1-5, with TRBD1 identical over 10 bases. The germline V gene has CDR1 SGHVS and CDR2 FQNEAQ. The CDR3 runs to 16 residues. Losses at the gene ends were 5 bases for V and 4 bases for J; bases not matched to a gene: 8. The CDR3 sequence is CASSQRGQGGNQPQHF. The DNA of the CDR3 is TGTGCCAGCAGCCAAAGAGGACAGGGGGGTAATCAGCCCCAGCATTTT.

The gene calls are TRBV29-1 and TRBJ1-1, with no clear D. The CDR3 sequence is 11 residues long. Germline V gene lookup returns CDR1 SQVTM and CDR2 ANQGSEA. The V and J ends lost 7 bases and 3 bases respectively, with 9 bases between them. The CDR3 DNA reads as TGCAGCGCTGGGGTCCACACTGAAGCTTTCTTT. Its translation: CSAGVHTEAFF. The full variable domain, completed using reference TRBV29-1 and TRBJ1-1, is SAVISQKPSRDICQRGTSLTIQCQVDSQVTMMFWYRQQPGQSLTLIATANQGSEATYESGFVIDKFPISRPNLTFSTLTVSNMSPEDSSIYLCSAGVHTEAFFGQGTRLTVV.

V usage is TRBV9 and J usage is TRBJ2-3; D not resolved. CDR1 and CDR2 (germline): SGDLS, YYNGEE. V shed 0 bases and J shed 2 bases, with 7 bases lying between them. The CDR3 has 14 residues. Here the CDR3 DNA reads TGTGCCAGCAGCGTAGGTCTTACCACAGATACGCAGTATTTT. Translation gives CASSVGLTTDTQYF.

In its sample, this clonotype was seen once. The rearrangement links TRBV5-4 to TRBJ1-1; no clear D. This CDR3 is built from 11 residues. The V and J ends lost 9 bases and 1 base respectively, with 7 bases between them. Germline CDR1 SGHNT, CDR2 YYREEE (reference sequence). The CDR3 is CAINRNTEAFF. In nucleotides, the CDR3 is TGTGCCATCAACAGGAACACTGAAGCTTTCTTT. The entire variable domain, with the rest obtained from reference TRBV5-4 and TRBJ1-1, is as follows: ETGVTQSPTHLIKTRGQQVTLRCSSQSGHNTVSWYQQALGQGPQFIFQYYREEENGRGNFPPRFSGLQFPNYSSELNVNALELDDSALYLCAINRNTEAFFGQGTRLTVV.

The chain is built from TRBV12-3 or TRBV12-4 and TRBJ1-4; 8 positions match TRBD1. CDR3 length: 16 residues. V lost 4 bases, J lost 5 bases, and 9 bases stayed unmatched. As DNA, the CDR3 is TGTGCCAGCAGTTGGGGCAGGGGGCGAGCAAATGAAAAACTGTTTTTT. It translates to CASSWGRGRANEKLFF.

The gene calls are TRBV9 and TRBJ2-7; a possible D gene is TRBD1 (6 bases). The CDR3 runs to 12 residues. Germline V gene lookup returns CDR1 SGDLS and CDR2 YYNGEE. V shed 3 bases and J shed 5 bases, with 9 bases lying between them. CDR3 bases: TGTGCCAGCAGCGAGACAGGCCACGAGCAGTACTTC. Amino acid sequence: CASSETGHEQYF.

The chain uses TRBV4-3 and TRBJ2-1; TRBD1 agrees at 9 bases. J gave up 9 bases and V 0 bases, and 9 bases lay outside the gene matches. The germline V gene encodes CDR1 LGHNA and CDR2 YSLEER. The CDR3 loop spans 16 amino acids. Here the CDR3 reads CASSQDFGDRVGEQFF. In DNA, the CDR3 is TGCGCCAGCAGCCAAGATTTCGGGGACAGGGTGGGTGAGCAGTTCTTC.

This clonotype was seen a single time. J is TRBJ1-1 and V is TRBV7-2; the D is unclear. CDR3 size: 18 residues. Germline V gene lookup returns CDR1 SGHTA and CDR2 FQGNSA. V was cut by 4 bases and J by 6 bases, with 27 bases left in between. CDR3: CASSSQSHDGAVRAEAFF. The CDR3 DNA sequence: TGTGCCAGCAGCTCTCAGTCCCATGACGGAGCGGTTAGGGCTGAAGCTTTCTTT.

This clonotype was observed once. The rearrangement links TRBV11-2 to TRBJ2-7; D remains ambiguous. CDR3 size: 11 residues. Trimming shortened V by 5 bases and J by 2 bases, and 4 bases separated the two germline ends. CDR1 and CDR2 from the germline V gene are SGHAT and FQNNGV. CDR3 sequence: CASSHPYEQYF. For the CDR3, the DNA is TGTGCCAGCAGCCACCCCTACGAGCAGTACTTC.

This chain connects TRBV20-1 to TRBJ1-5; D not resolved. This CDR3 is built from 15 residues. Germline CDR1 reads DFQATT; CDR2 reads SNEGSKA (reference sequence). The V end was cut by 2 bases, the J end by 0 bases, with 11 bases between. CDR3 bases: TGCAGTGCTAGAAACGGAGGCTCTAGCAATCAGCCCCAGCATTTT. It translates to CSARNGGSSNQPQHF.

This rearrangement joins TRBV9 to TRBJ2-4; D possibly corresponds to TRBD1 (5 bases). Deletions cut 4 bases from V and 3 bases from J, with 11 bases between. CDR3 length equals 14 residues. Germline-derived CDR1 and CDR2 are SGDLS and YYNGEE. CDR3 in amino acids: CASSPGSSKNIQYF. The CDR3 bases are TGTGCCAGCAGCCCAGGGTCTAGCAAAAACATTCAGTACTTC.

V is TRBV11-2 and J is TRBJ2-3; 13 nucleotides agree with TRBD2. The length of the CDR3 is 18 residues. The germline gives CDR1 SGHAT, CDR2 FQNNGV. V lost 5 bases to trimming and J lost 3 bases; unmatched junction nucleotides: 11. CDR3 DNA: TGTGCCAGCAGCCTCCCAATCCGACTAGCGGGGGGAACAGATACGCAGTATTTT. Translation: CASSLPIRLAGGTDTQYF.

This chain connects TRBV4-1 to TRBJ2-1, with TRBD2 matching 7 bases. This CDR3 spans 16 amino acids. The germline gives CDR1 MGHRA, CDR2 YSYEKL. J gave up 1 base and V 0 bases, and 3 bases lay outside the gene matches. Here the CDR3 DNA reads TGCGCCAGCAGCCAAGACAGCGGGAAGTCCTACAATGAGCAGTTCTTC. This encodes CASSQDSGKSYNEQFF.

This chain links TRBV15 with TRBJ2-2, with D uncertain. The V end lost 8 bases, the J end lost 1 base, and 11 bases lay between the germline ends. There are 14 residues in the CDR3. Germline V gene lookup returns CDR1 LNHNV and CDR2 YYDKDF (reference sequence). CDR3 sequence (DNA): TGTGCCACCCGCCCCTCAGTGAACACCGGGGAGCTGTTTTTT. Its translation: CATRPSVNTGELFF.

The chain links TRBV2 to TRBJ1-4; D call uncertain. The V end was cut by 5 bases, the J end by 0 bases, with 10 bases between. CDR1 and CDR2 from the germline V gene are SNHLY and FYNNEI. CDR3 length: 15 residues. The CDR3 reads CASSSNTATNEKLFF. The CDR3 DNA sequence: TGTGCCAGCAGTTCCAACACCGCAACTAATGAAAAACTGTTTTTT. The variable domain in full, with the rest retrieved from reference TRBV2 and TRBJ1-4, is EPEVTQTPSHQVTQMGQEVILRCVPISNHLYFYWYRQILGQKVEFLVSFYNNEISEKSEIFDDQFSVERPDGSNFTLKIRSTKLEDSAMYFCASSSNTATNEKLFFGSGTQLSVL.

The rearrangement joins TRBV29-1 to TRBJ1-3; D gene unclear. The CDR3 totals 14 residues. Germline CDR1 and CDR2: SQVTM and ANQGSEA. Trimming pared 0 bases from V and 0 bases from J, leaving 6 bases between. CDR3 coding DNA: TGCAGCGTTGAAGATTATTACTCTGGAAACACCATATATTTT. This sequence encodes CSVEDYYSGNTIYF.

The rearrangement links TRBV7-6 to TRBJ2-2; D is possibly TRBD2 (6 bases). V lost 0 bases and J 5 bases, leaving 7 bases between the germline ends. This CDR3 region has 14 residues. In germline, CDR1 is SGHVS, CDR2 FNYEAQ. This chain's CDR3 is CASSLARETGELFF. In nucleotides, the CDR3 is TGTGCCAGCAGCTTAGCGCGGGAAACCGGGGAGCTGTTTTTT.

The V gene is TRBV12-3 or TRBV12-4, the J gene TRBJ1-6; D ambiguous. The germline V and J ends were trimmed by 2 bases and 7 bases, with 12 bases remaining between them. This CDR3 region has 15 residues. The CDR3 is CASSLNLPGNSPLHF. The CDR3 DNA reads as TGTGCCAGCAGTTTAAACTTGCCGGGGAATTCACCCCTCCACTTT.

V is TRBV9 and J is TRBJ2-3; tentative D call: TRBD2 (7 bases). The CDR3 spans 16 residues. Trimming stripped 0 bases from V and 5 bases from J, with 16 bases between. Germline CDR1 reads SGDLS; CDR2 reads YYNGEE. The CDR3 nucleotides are TGTGCCAGCAGCGTAGAAGTGGGGGGGCCGGTAGATACGCAGTATTTT. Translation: CASSVEVGGPVDTQYF.